Listed below are T cell receptor beta chains from one sample, sequenced in a study of a mutant IDH1 vaccine in newly diagnosed glioma. Antigen specificity for these receptors is unknown. Using immunoSEQ multiplex PCR, the repertoire was profiled, and TCRdb retains in-frame clones only, with some absent. The sample consists of 30,000 to 40,000 clones, 75% to 95% of them appearing once. The sequences come from PBMCs, collected from a glioma patient whose treatment included an IDH1 peptide vaccine. The receptors stem from a woman between 40 and 50 years old with glioma. Both conserved end residues are part of each CDR3. The order of the fields is D gene, J gene, V gene, clone size, CDR3 DNA, CDR3 protein. D genes are given only for firm matches. The size of a clone is reported for some rows only, either as once, few or many, or as a class for expanded clones.

>TRBD2|TRBJ2-3|TRBV27|-
TGTGCCAGCAGTTTAAATAGCGGGTTCACAGATACGCAGTATTTT
CASSLNSGFTDTQYF
>-|TRBJ2-7|TRBV7-9|-
TGTGCCAGGGACAGTCCTACCCTAAGCCCTACCCCGCTACCCTACGAGCAGTACTTC
CARDSPTLSPTPLPYEQYF
>TRBD2|TRBJ2-7|TRBV9|-
TGTGCCAGCAGCGTAGCGGGCGGGGGGGCCTACGAGCAGTACTTC
CASSVAGGGAYEQYF
>TRBD1|TRBJ1-1|TRBV29-1|-
TGCAGCATAGGGACAGGGGTGAACACTGAAGCTTTCTTT
CSIGTGVNTEAFF
>-|TRBJ2-7|TRBV2|-
TGTGCCAGCAGTGCACGCCAGCATTACGAGCAGTACTTC
CASSARQHYEQYF
>-|TRBJ2-5|TRBV6-5|-
TGTGCCAGCAGTTCTCAGGCGACCCAGTACTTC
CASSSQATQYF
>TRBD1|TRBJ2-5|TRBV5-1|once
TGCGCCAGCAGCTTACAGGGGCTGGAGGAGACCCAGTACTTC
CASSLQGLEETQYF
>-|TRBJ1-1|TRBV10-3|-
TGTGCCATCAGCGAAGTCCCGGGGGACACTGAAGCTTTCTTT
CAISEVPGDTEAFF
>-|TRBJ2-2|TRBV6-5|-
TGTGCCAGCAGGCTTGGACTATCCGGGGAGCTGTTTTTT
CASRLGLSGELFF
>-|TRBJ2-7|TRBV2|-
TGTGCCAGCAGTGAGACAGGAGCCTACGAGCAGTACTTC
CASSETGAYEQYF
>TRBD1|TRBJ1-1|TRBV6-5|-
TGTGCCAGCAGTTGGACAGGTAGGAACACTGAAGCTTTCTTT
CASSWTGRNTEAFF
>-|TRBJ2-5|TRBV29-1|-
TGCAGCGTTGAATTTCCTAGCGAGAAGACCCAGTACTTC
CSVEFPSEKTQYF
>-|TRBJ1-2|TRBV6-6|-
TGTGCCAGCAGTGGATGGACAGCTGCGAACTATGGCTACACCTTC
CASSGWTAANYGYTF
>-|TRBJ1-4|TRBV19|-
TGTGCCAGTAGTATAGTCGGACACGGAGATGAAAAACTGTTTTTT
CASSIVGHGDEKLFF
>-|TRBJ1-5|TRBV2|-
TGTGCCAGCAGTGAAGCGCTCACAGGTCAGCCCCAGCATTTT
CASSEALTGQPQHF
>TRBD1|TRBJ1-2|TRBV7-2|-
TGTGCCAGCAGCCCCCCCGGGACAGTGAACTATGGCTACACCTTC
CASSPPGTVNYGYTF
>-|TRBJ2-3|TRBV6-5|-
TGTGCCAGCAGTTACTCGATGGTGGCAGATACGCAGTATTTT
CASSYSMVADTQYF
>-|TRBJ1-1|TRBV5-8|-
TGTGCCAGCAGCTTGGTTCGGGGATCCGCTGAAGCTTTCTTT
CASSLVRGSAEAFF
>-|TRBJ2-3|TRBV5-1|-
TGCGCCAGCAGCTTGCCAGGGGAAGATACGCAGTATTTT
CASSLPGEDTQYF
>-|TRBJ1-4|TRBV27|-
TGTGCCAGCAGTTTAACCTCCGGGACTTGGGGTGAAAAACTGTTTTTT
CASSLTSGTWGEKLFF
>-|TRBJ1-5|TRBV7-8|-
TGTGCCAGCAGCCCAGCAGGGCTCTACAATCAGCCCCAGCATTTT
CASSPAGLYNQPQHF
>TRBD1|TRBJ1-1|TRBV28|-
TGTGCCAGCAGTATTCGACAGGGGCGCACTGAAGCTTTCTTT
CASSIRQGRTEAFF
>-|TRBJ1-2|TRBV20-1|-
TGCAGTGCCTCAGAGGGCAGGGGCTACACCTTC
CSASEGRGYTF
>-|TRBJ1-4|TRBV4-2|-
TGTGCCAGCAGCCAAGATTCGAGGGGGTCGGATGAAAAACTGTTTTTT
CASSQDSRGSDEKLFF
>-|TRBJ2-5|TRBV6-4|-
TGTGCCAGCAGTGACTCCCGGACTCATACAACCAAAGAGACCCAGTACTTC
CASSDSRTHTTKETQYF
>-|TRBJ1-1|TRBV2|-
TGTGCCAGCAGGAGGGACATCACGAACACTGAAGCTTTCTTT
CASRRDITNTEAFF
>-|TRBJ1-2|TRBV5-1|once
TGCGCCAGCAGCCTAACACTGGGCGGCTACACCTTC
CASSLTLGGYTF
>-|TRBJ2-7|TRBV5-1|once
TGCGCCAGCAGCTTGGGGGGGTACGAGCAGTACTTC
CASSLGGYEQYF
>-|TRBJ1-4|TRBV2|-
TGTGCCAGCAGTGCAACTAATGAAAAACTGTTTTTT
CASSATNEKLFF
>-|TRBJ1-1|TRBV5-5|few
TGTGCCAGCAGCTTCAGTCCGAACACTGAAGCTTTCTTT
CASSFSPNTEAFF
>-|TRBJ2-3|TRBV7-2|-
TGTGCCAGCAGCTTAAGGCCTTATCCTTCCACAGATACGCAGTATTTT
CASSLRPYPSTDTQYF
>TRBD1|TRBJ2-7|TRBV11-2|-
TGTGCCAGCAGCTTAGTGACGGGACAGGGGGCGAGGGCCGAGCAGTACTTC
CASSLVTGQGARAEQYF
>TRBD1|TRBJ1-5|TRBV19|-
TGTGCCAGTGCCTGGTTACAGGGGGGTCAGCCCCAGCATTTT
CASAWLQGGQPQHF
>-|TRBJ1-2|TRBV20-1|once
TGCAGTGCGAATAAAAACTATGGCTACACCTTC
CSANKNYGYTF
>TRBD1|TRBJ1-3|TRBV2|-
TGTGCCAGCAGGCCCGGACAGGGACCTGGAAACACCATATATTTT
CASRPGQGPGNTIYF
>-|TRBJ2-3|TRBV9|-
TGTGCCACCCGCTCGCAATACAAGGCAGATACGCAGTATTTT
CATRSQYKADTQYF
>-|TRBJ1-1|TRBV4-1|-
TGCGCCAGCAGCCTACGCCTTGGGGGAGGGGGCACTGAAGCTTTCTTT
CASSLRLGGGGTEAFF
>TRBD1|TRBJ2-7|TRBV6-1|once
TGTGCCAGCAGTTTACAGGGGATACTTAACGAGCAGTACTTC
CASSLQGILNEQYF
>-|TRBJ1-4|TRBV30|-
TGTGCCTGGAATTCGGGCAGCCTTGAAAAACTGTTTTTT
CAWNSGSLEKLFF
>TRBD1|TRBJ1-1|TRBV6-6|-
TGTGCCAGCAGTTACAAGACAGGGCCGACTGAAGCTTTCTTT
CASSYKTGPTEAFF